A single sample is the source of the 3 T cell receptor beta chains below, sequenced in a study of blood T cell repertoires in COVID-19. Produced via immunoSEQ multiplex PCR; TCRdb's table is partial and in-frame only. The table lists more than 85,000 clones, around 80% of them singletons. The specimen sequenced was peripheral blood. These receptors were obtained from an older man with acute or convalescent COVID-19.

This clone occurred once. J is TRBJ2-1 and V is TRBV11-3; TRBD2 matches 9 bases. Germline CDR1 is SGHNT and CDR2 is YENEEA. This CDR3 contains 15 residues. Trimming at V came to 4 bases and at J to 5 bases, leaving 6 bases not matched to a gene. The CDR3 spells CASSSRTSVNNEQFF. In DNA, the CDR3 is TGTGCCAGCAGCTCCCGGACTAGCGTCAACAATGAGCAGTTCTTC.

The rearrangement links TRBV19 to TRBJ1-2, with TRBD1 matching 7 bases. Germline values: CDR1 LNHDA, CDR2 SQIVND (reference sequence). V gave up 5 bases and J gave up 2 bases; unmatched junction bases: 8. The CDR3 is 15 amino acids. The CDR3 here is CASSGGTATNYGYTF. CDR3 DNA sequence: TGTGCCAGTAGTGGGGGGACAGCAACGAACTATGGCTACACCTTC.

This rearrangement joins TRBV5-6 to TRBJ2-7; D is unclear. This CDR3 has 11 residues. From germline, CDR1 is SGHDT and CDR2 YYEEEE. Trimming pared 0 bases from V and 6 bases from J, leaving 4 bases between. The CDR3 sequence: CASSLASEQYF. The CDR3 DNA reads TGTGCCAGCAGCTTGGCCTCCGAGCAGTACTTC. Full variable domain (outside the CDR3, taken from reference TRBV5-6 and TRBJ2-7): DAGVTQSPTHLIKTRGQQVTLRCSPKSGHDTVSWYQQALGQGPQFIFQYYEEEERQRGNFPDRFSGHQFPNYSSELNVNALLLGDSALYLCASSLASEQYFGPGTRLTVT.